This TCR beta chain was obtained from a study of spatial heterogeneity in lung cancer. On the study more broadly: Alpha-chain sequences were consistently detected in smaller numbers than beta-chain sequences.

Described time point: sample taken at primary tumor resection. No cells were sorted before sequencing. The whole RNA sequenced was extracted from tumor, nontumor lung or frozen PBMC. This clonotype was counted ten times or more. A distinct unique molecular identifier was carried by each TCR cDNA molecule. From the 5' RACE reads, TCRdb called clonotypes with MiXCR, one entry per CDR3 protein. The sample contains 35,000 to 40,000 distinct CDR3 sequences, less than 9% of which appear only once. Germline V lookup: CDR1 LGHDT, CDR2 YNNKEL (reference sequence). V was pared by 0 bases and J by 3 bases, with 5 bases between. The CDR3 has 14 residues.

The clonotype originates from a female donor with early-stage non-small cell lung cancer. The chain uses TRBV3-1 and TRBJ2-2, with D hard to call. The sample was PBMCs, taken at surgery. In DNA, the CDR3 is TGTGCCAGCAGCCAAGACCCCTACACCGGGGAGCTGTTTTTT. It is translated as CASSQDPYTGELFF.